The entry below gives a single T cell receptor beta chain sequence along with its context. Its antigen is unknown. The sample comes from a study of blood T cells in healthy people across ages. Broader study findings: Naive T cell percentage by flow cytometry tracked strongly with beta diversity.

Using a J-beta primer mix together with a sample-barcoded 5' primer, a second PCR was run for roughly 6 to 12 cycles. TCRdb reanalysed the 5' RACE reads using MiXCR and keeps one entry per CDR3 protein. The sample has 1.5 million to 2 million distinct CDR3 sequences; 28% are singletons. This CDR3 is built from 13 residues. V was pared by 5 bases and J by 5 bases, with 12 bases between. Germline CDR1 is SSHAT and CDR2 is FNYEAQ (reference sequence). The sequencing input was blood. The origin of this receptor is a woman aged 25 to 39 in good health. The V call is TRBV7-7, the J call TRBJ2-5; no reliable D call. The CDR3 loop reads CASSRKGKETQYF. The CDR3 nucleotides read TGTGCCAGCAGCCGGAAGGGAAAGGAGACCCAGTACTTC.